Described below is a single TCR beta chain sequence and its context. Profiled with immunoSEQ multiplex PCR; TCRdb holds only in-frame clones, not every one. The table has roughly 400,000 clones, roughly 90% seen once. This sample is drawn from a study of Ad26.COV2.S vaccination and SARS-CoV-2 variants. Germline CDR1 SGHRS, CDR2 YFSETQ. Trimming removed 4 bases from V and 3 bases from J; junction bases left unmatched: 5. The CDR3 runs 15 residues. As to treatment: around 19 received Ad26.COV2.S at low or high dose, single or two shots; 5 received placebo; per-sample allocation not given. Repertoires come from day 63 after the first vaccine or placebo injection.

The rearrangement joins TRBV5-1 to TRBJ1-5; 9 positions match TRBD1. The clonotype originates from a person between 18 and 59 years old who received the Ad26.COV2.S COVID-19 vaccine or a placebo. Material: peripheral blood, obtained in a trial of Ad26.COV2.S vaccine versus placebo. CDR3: CASSPGTGLNQPQHF. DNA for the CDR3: TGCGCCAGCAGCCCCGGGACAGGGCTCAATCAGCCCCAGCATTTT.